This is a list of T cell receptor beta chains from one sample in a study of beta chain features in type 1 diabetes. Assay used: immunoSEQ multiplex PCR; TCRdb lists only in-frame clones, some missing. There are under 450,000 clones in the sample; over 11% occur only once, and 0.03% to 0.04% lies in the top ten. The sequencing input was naive CD4+ T cells from blood. Every receptor here comes from a man aged 25 to 45 in good health. Each CDR3 is given with its conserved first and last residue.

TRBJ1-2,TRBV6-6,CASSQGQASYGYTF
TRBJ1-2,TRBV11-2,CASSPESNYGYTF
TRBJ2-7,TRBV14,CASSHTGVNYEQYF
TRBJ2-5,TRBV6-1,CASSEGTGQETQYF
TRBJ2-1,TRBV9,CASSVAEGLYNEQFF
TRBJ1-5,TRBV9,CASSVVAGGDSNQPQHF
TRBJ1-1,TRBV2,CASSPIRQQDTEAFF
TRBJ1-2,TRBV14,CASSHSGTVNGYTF
TRBJ2-7,TRBV2,CASSVPLAGSEQYF
TRBJ1-1,TRBV28,CASSLALTEAFF
TRBJ1-2,TRBV7-9,CASSLAPTGGVYGYTF
TRBJ2-2,TRBV23-1,CASSQSLTVSSRELFF
TRBJ2-1,TRBV11-3,CASEPRWRIEHLGSYNEQFF
TRBJ2-6,TRBV4-3,CASSQEWHSGANVLTF
TRBJ2-6,TRBV29-1,CSVGTGSVGANVLTF
TRBJ1-6,TRBV15,CATSRDPGIGSPLHF
TRBJ2-3,TRBV4-3,CASSQAPGTQYF
TRBJ1-1,TRBV6-1,CASSVQGSTEAFF
TRBJ2-2,TRBV6-5,CASSLGQGNTGELFF
TRBJ2-5,TRBV5-1,CASSLRPEGETQYF
TRBJ2-3,TRBV25-1,CASSELDGAKKEDTQYF
TRBJ1-6,TRBV19,CASSIDTGGLSPLHF
TRBJ2-2,TRBV7-2,CASSLAWTGATGELFF
TRBJ2-3,TRBV5-6,CASSPGDRSDTQYF
TRBJ2-3,TRBV7-2,CASSLRDNTDTQYF
TRBJ2-3,TRBV7-3,CASSSTDTQYF
TRBJ2-7,TRBV9,CASSGRRPEQYF
TRBJ1-2,TRBV10-2,CASSETGRYGYTF
TRBJ2-1,TRBV5-4,CASSFPGDRVRNEQFF